The 29 T cell receptor beta chains below were found in one sample sequenced in a study of tissue T cells after allogeneic stem cell transplantation. Clones were sequenced by immunoSEQ multiplex PCR, and TCRdb holds only the in-frame ones, with some missing. The top ten clones hold about 5% of a sample with under 9,000 clones, 36% of them seen once. Documented time point: mouse harvest day 14 after allogeneic transplant. Each mouse received 10^7 T-cell-depleted marrow cells plus 10^6 splenic CD5+ T cells by tail vein. The sequenced sample was skin. These TCRs come from a female BALB/c mouse given C57BL/6 T cells with graft-versus-host disease after an allogeneic hematopoietic cell transplant.

On this clone itself: The gene symbols are mouse symbols. The sequence runs out 1 residue before the end of the CDR3; the remainder is reconstructed from the germline J gene. This chain uses TRBV26 with TRBJ2-2; a weak D match, TRBD1 (6 bases). Germline CDR1 KGHPV, CDR2 FQNQEV (reference sequence). Trimming pared 2 bases from V and 1 base from J, leaving 8 bases between. The CDR3 is 15 amino acids. The sequenced CDR3 bases are TGTGCCAGCAGTCTGGGACAGTTAAACACCGGGCAGCTCTAC. Amino acid sequence: CASSLGQLNTGQLY. The CDR3, in full, reads CASSLGQLNTGQLYF.

Sample share makes this clone large. Any gene name here is a mouse gene name. The read gets to within 1 residue of the CDR3 end, and the germline J gene fills in the rest. The rearrangement joins TRBV14 to TRBJ2-7; 8 nucleotides agree with TRBD2. The CDR3 spans 14 residues. The V segment lost 4 bases and the J segment 4 bases; nucleotides outside the gene matches: 7. CDR1 and CDR2 from the germline V gene are SGHDT and FRDEAV. CDR3 in amino acids: CASSRDWGSYEQYF. CDR3 DNA, as far as it was read: TGTGCCAGCAGTCGCGACTGGGGTAGTTATGAACAGTAC.

There are a few counts of this clone. Mouse gene names apply. The CDR3 end falls 1 residue outside the read, so it is completed with the germline J gene. The chain joins TRBV13-2 to TRBJ2-2; tentative D call: TRBD2 (6 bases). The ends were cut back, 3 bases at V and 1 base at J, with 7 bases in the middle. The CDR3 has 14 amino acids. Per germline, CDR1 NNHNN and CDR2 SYGAGS (reference sequence). The covered CDR3 bases are TGTGCCAGCGGTGCGGGGGGAAACACCGGGCAGCTCTAC. Protein sequence: CASGAGGNTGQLY. The complete CDR3 reads CASGAGGNTGQLYF.

By sample fraction, this clone is medium-sized (0.01 to 0.1%). Any gene name here is a mouse gene name. The sequence runs out 1 residue before the end of the CDR3; the remainder is reconstructed from the germline J gene. The sample contains more than one DNA sequence encoding this CDR3. V is TRBV23 and J is TRBJ2-7; TRBD1, the table's D call, lacks a check against the DNA. This CDR3 comprises 14 residues. Germline V gene data show CDR1 as KGHTA and CDR2 as FQNQQP. The CDR3 loop reads CSSSQRTGGYEQYF. Partial CDR3 DNA: TGCTCCAGCAGTCAAAGGACAGGGGGCTATGAACAGTAC.

With regard to this clone: Gene names are the mouse ones. The CDR3 end falls 1 residue outside the read, so it is completed with the germline J gene. The chain uses TRBV12-2 and TRBJ2-5, with a tentative D call TRBD2 (6 bases). This CDR3 comprises 13 residues. CDR1 and CDR2 from the germline V gene are SGHLS and HYDKME. Trimming took off 2 bases at V and 2 bases at J, with 7 bases between the two ends. The part of the CDR3 DNA that was read is TGTGCCAGCTCTCGACTGGTCCAAGACACCCAGTAC. It is translated as CASSRLVQDTQY. The full CDR3 protein reads CASSRLVQDTQYF.

In its sample, this clone ranks as large. Gene labels here are mouse ones. The observed sequence ends 1 residue before the CDR3 terminus, with the missing tail filled in from the germline J gene. The rearrangement uses TRBV5 and TRBJ2-7, with 8 nucleotides matching TRBD2. There are 14 residues in the CDR3. Germline CDR1 is LGHNA and CDR2 is YNLKQL (reference sequence). After removal of 0 bases from V and 7 bases from J, the junction contained 5 bases not matched to a gene. The DNA read from the CDR3 is TGTGCCAGCAGCCAAGATGGGGGGGGCTGGGAACAGTAC. Translation gives CASSQDGGGWEQY. The full-length CDR3 reads as CASSQDGGGWEQYF.

Notes on this clone: Here the gene names and germline are mouse. The read halts 1 residue ahead of the CDR3 end, with the missing end drawn from the germline J gene. The V and J genes are TRBV26 and TRBJ1-3, with D maybe TRBD1 (5 bases). The CDR3 runs to 15 residues. V was clipped by 1 base and J by 0 bases, with 7 bases between them. CDR1 is KGHPV, CDR2 FQNQEV, per germline (reference sequence). The part of the CDR3 DNA that was read is TGTGCCAGCAGTCTGTGGGGGGGTTCTGGAAATACGCTCTAT. Translating gives CASSLWGGSGNTLY. The full CDR3 protein reads CASSLWGGSGNTLYF.

Regarding this clone: The gene names given are mouse names. CDR3 in amino acids: CASSFRQGRTEVFF. The CDR3 DNA, read in part, is TGTGCTAGCAGTTTTCGACAAGGACGTACAGAAGTCTTC. This rearrangement joins TRBV29 to TRBJ1-1, with D hard to call. The CDR3 extends 1 residue past the end of the read, so its final part is completed from the germline J gene. The CDR3 has 14 amino acids. V shed 3 bases and J shed 5 bases, with 13 bases lying between them. The germline V gene encodes CDR1 MSHET and CDR2 SYDVDS. The whole variable domain, remainder taken from reference TRBV29 and TRBJ1-1, is DMKVTQMPRYLIKRMGENVLLECGQDMSHETMYWYRQDPGLGLQLIYISYDVDSNSEGDIPKGYRVSRKKREHFSLILDSAKTNQTSVYFCASSFRQGRTEVFFGKGTRLTVV.

This clone is classed as medium-sized. These gene names are mouse names. The DNA ends 1 residue before the CDR3 does, and the rest of the CDR3 is filled in from the germline J gene. This chain connects TRBV23 to TRBJ2-2. This CDR3 is 15 amino acids long. Germline V lookup: CDR1 KGHTA, CDR2 FQNQQP. Here the CDR3 reads CSSSQGQKNTGQLYF. CDR3 DNA (partial): TGCTCCAGCAGTCAAGGGCAGAAAAACACCGGGCAGCTCTAC.

This clone was found a few times. Mouse names are used for the genes. The read gets to within 1 residue of the CDR3 end, and the germline J gene fills in the rest. V gene TRBV13-1 combines with J gene TRBJ2-3, with 11 bases lining up with TRBD2. V dropped 6 bases and J dropped 0; count of bases not matched to a gene: 6. Germline CDR1 reads NSHNY; CDR2 reads SYGAGN. The CDR3 contains 16 residues. CDR3 sequence: CASNRLGGSSAETLYF. CDR3 bases read: TGTGCCAGCAATCGACTGGGGGGGTCTAGTGCAGAAACGCTGTAT.

This clone was counted a few times. Gene names are mouse gene names. The CDR3 end is not reached by the read, which stops 1 residue before it; the germline J gene fills it in. The rearrangement uses TRBV3 and TRBJ2-5; 12 bases match TRBD2. CDR1 is SNHLY, CDR2 FYNGKV, per germline (reference sequence). V lost 3 bases and J lost 4; bases outside the gene matches: 2. CDR3 size: 15 residues. CDR3 DNA (partial): TGTGCCAGCAGCTTCGACTGGGGGGGCAAAGACACCCAGTAC. It specifies CASSFDWGGKDTQY. The entire CDR3 protein is CASSFDWGGKDTQYF.

On this clone: The genes and germline here are from mouse. The read falls 1 residue short of the CDR3 end, and the missing part is taken from the germline J gene. This chain uses TRBV26 with TRBJ2-2; 9 bases align to TRBD1. Germline V lookup: CDR1 KGHPV, CDR2 FQNQEV (reference sequence). The CDR3 consists of 16 residues. J was trimmed by 2 bases and V by 3 bases; bases with no gene match: 4. CDR3 DNA (partial): TGTGCCAGCAGTCTCGGGACAGGGAGGAACACCGGGCAGCTCTAC. Its translation is CASSLGTGRNTGQLY. The full CDR3 sequence reads CASSLGTGRNTGQLYF.

Note on this clone: Gene names denote mouse genes. The CDR3 end lies 1 residue beyond the end of the read and is filled in from the germline J gene. V gene TRBV12-2 combines with J gene TRBJ2-7, with 11 positions matching TRBD2. The germline V gene encodes CDR1 SGHLS and CDR2 HYDKME. The CDR3 length is 14 residues. J lost 2 bases, V lost 4 bases, and 3 bases had no gene match. The chain's CDR3 is CASSPGLGAYEQYF. CDR3 DNA, as far as it was read: TGTGCCAGCTCCCCGGGACTGGGGGCCTATGAACAGTAC.

Comments on this clone: Genes and germline come from the mouse. The read terminates 1 residue ahead of where the CDR3 ends, so the germline J gene completes it. This chain joins TRBV26 and TRBJ2-5; TRBD1 aligns across 7 bases. This CDR3 contains 13 residues. The J segment lost 5 bases and the V segment lost 5 bases, leaving 4 bases of the junction unmatched. Germline V lookup: CDR1 KGHPV, CDR2 FQNQEV (reference sequence). Incomplete CDR3 DNA: TGTGCCAGCAGTTCCCACAGGGGAGACACCCAGTAC. Protein: CASSSHRGDTQY. The full CDR3 reads CASSSHRGDTQYF.

On this clone: Gene labels here are mouse ones. The DNA ends 1 residue before the CDR3 does, and the rest of the CDR3 is filled in from the germline J gene. The chain carries TRBV26 and TRBJ1-2, with 7 bases lining up with TRBD1. The trim removed 3 bases at V and 1 base at J, leaving 2 bases unmatched. The CDR3 has 14 amino acids. In germline, CDR1 is KGHPV, CDR2 FQNQEV (reference sequence). CDR3 region: CASSLPGGNSDYTF. The DNA read from the CDR3 is TGTGCCAGCAGTCTTCCAGGGGGAAACTCCGACTACACC.

With regard to this clone: Gene and germline names: mouse. From the germline J gene comes the end of the CDR3, since the read stops 1 residue before it. This rearrangement joins TRBV30 to TRBJ2-1, with D possibly being TRBD1 (5 bases). The CDR3 extends over 13 amino acids. Trimming stripped 3 bases from V and 0 bases from J, with 6 bases between. Germline CDR1 SQVVS, CDR2 ANEGSEA. CDR3: CSSRDNNYAEQFF. Incomplete CDR3 DNA: TGTAGTTCTAGGGACAATAACTATGCTGAGCAGTTC.

In its sample, this clone ranks as medium-sized. Gene labels here are mouse ones. The read gets to within 1 residue of the CDR3 end, and the germline J gene fills in the rest. This chain links TRBV26 with TRBJ2-1; D is uncertain. CDR1 is KGHPV and CDR2 is FQNQEV in the germline V gene (reference sequence). Trimming pared 5 bases from V and 1 base from J, leaving 6 bases between. This CDR3 is built from 13 residues. The DNA read from the CDR3 is TGTGCCAGCAGTACCGACAACTATGCTGAGCAGTTC. It codes for CASSTDNYAEQF. The whole CDR3 sequence is CASSTDNYAEQFF.

As concerns this clone: Mouse germline and gene names are used. Coverage ceases 1 residue before the CDR3 finishes, and the germline J gene fills in the end. This chain connects TRBV3 to TRBJ2-7; 9 bases fit TRBD2. V gave up 2 bases and J gave up 3 bases; unmatched junction bases: 5. Germline V gene sequence: CDR1 SNHLY, CDR2 FYNGKV (reference sequence). The CDR3 has 15 amino acids. The CDR3 bases that were read are TGTGCCAGCAGCTTAAGACTGGGGGAGCACTATGAACAGTAC. This translates into CASSLRLGEHYEQY. The complete CDR3 sequence is CASSLRLGEHYEQYF.

This clone was picked up a small number of times. Here the gene names and germline are mouse. The observed sequence ends 1 residue before the CDR3 terminus, with the missing tail filled in from the germline J gene. The chain joins TRBV16 to TRBJ2-5; TRBD2 agrees at 10 bases. The CDR3 is 15 amino acids. CDR1 is SGHSA, CDR2 FRNQAP, per germline. Trimming at V came to 5 bases and at J to 4 bases, leaving 6 bases not matched to a gene. CDR3 DNA, as far as it was read: TGTGCAAGCAGCCCGTCGACTGGGGGGAAAGACACCCAGTAC. Its translation: CASSPSTGGKDTQY. The complete CDR3 sequence is CASSPSTGGKDTQYF.

Of note for this clone: The genes and germline here are from mouse. Read data end 1 residue before the CDR3 end; the end is taken from the germline J gene. The V and J genes are TRBV23 and TRBJ2-7; TRBD2, the D gene given by the table, was not confirmed from the DNA. Germline V gene lookup returns CDR1 KGHTA and CDR2 FQNQQP. This CDR3 spans 14 amino acids. Partial CDR3 DNA: TGCTCCAGCAGTCAAGCTGGGAGCTCCTATGAACAGTAC. Translation gives CSSSQAGSSYEQY. In full, the CDR3 reads CSSSQAGSSYEQYF.

A word on this clone: The genes and germline here are from mouse. The CDR3 end lies 1 residue beyond the end of the read and is filled in from the germline J gene. The rearrangement links TRBV26 to TRBJ2-2; TRBD2 matches at 10 bases. The V segment lost 4 bases and the J segment 2 bases; nucleotides outside the gene matches: 7. Germline values: CDR1 KGHPV, CDR2 FQNQEV (reference sequence). This CDR3 region has 17 residues. The CDR3 spells CASSRRLGGRNTGQLYF. CDR3 bases read: TGTGCCAGCAGTCGCCGACTGGGGGGCCGGAACACCGGGCAGCTCTAC.

Comment on this clone: The gene names given are mouse names. The sequenced fragment ends 1 residue before the CDR3 boundary, so the rest is inferred from the germline J gene. The chain employs TRBV26 and TRBJ2-7; 9 nucleotides align to TRBD2. Germline CDR1 and CDR2: KGHPV and FQNQEV (reference sequence). The ends lost 4 bases at V and 2 bases at J; junction bases unmatched: 3. CDR3 length equals 14 residues. CDR3: CASSPGLGTYEQYF. CDR3 bases read: TGTGCCAGCAGTCCGGGACTGGGCACCTATGAACAGTAC.

To note about this clone: Mouse gene names apply. The read terminates 1 residue ahead of where the CDR3 ends, so the germline J gene completes it. The chain combines TRBV31 with TRBJ2-1; 12 bases fit TRBD2. In germline, CDR1 is GKSSPN, CDR2 SITVG. V lost 0 bases, J lost 6 bases, and 3 bases stayed unmatched. The CDR3 covers 15 residues. The CDR3 bases that were read are TGTGCCTGGAGTCTAGACTGGGGGGGCTCTGCTGAGCAGTTC. It translates to CAWSLDWGGSAEQF. The complete CDR3 sequence is CAWSLDWGGSAEQFF.

About this clone: Germline and genes here are mouse. The read stops 1 residue short of the end of the CDR3; the missing end is completed from the germline J gene. The V gene is TRBV5, the J gene TRBJ2-5, with 10 bases matching TRBD2. The CDR3 has 14 residues. Germline assignment: CDR1 LGHNA and CDR2 YNLKQL (reference sequence). Trimming cost V 0 bases and J 6 bases; bases outside gene matches: 0. The sequenced part of the CDR3 DNA is TGTGCCAGCAGCCAAGACTGGGGGGGCGACACCCAGTAC. It codes for CASSQDWGGDTQY. The whole CDR3 reads CASSQDWGGDTQYF.

With regard to this clone: Germline and genes here are mouse. The read finishes 1 residue shy of the CDR3 end, and the germline J gene is used to complete it. In the same sample, other DNA sequences code for this CDR3. The rearrangement uses TRBV15 and TRBJ1-1; weak D call: TRBD1 (5 bases). V lost 3 bases and J lost 0, with 5 bases in between. CDR1 SGHND and CDR2 FRSKSL come from the germline V gene. CDR3 length: 13 residues. Here the CDR3 reads CASSLGENTEVFF. CDR3 DNA, as far as it was read: TGTGCCAGCAGTTTGGGGGAGAACACAGAAGTCTTC.

This clone was picked up a small number of times. Here the gene names and germline are mouse. The read comes to an end 1 residue before the CDR3 does, leaving the germline J gene to fill in the end. J is TRBJ2-3 and V is TRBV23; the D call of TRBD1 is as the table states it, not checked on the DNA. Germline CDR1 reads KGHTA; CDR2 reads FQNQQP. The CDR3 covers 14 residues. The CDR3 here is CSSSQVRGTETLYF. Partial CDR3 DNA: TGCTCCAGCAGTCAAGTCAGGGGGACAGAAACGCTGTAT.

This clone was counted only a few times. All gene names here are mouse names. The read falls 1 residue short of the CDR3 end, and the missing part is taken from the germline J gene. V usage is TRBV26 and J usage is TRBJ2-7; 8 bases line up with TRBD1. CDR3 length equals 13 residues. CDR1 KGHPV and CDR2 FQNQEV come from the germline V gene (reference sequence). Unmatched junction bases numbered 5, after V lost 4 bases and J lost 6 bases. CDR3 protein: CASSQGQGVEQYF. The CDR3 bases that were read are TGTGCCAGCAGTCAAGGACAGGGAGTTGAACAGTAC.

This clone is medium-sized in the sample. Mouse names are used for the genes. The CDR3 end lies 1 residue beyond the end of the read and is filled in from the germline J gene. The sample holds other DNA sequences that translate to the same CDR3. The V gene is TRBV2, the J gene TRBJ2-7; 7 bases fit TRBD1. The V and J ends lost 4 bases and 0 bases, in that order; junction bases with no gene match: 3. This CDR3 comprises 14 residues. CDR1 LGHNA and CDR2 YSYQKL come from the germline V gene. CDR3 DNA, as far as it was read: TGTGCCAGCAGCCCCCGGGACAGCTCCTATGAACAGTAC. It specifies CASSPRDSSYEQY. The full-length CDR3 reads as CASSPRDSSYEQYF.

A word on this clone: Gene names are the mouse ones. The sequence runs out 1 residue before the end of the CDR3; the remainder is reconstructed from the germline J gene. The rearrangement links TRBV26 to TRBJ1-2; TRBD1 aligns across 11 bases. This CDR3 has 14 amino acids. The germline gives CDR1 KGHPV, CDR2 FQNQEV (reference sequence). With 6 bases clipped from V and 4 bases from J, the junction kept 4 bases outside the gene matches. The DNA read from the CDR3 is TGTGCCAGCAGGAGGACAGGGGGCCGCTCCGACTACACC. This codes for CASRRTGGRSDYT. The whole CDR3 is CASRRTGGRSDYTF.